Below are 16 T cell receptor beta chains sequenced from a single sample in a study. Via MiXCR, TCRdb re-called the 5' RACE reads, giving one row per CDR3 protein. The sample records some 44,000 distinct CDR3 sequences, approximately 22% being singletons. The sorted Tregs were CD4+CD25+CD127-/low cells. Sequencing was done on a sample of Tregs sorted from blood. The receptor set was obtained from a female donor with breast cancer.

The CDR3 sequence: CASSEAYRGETQYF. The CDR3 region has the DNA TGTGCCAGCAGTGAAGCCTACAGGGGGGAGACCCAGTACTTC. V gene TRBV6-1 combines with J gene TRBJ2-5, with 8 bases lining up with TRBD1. Germline V gives CDR1 MNHNS, CDR2 SASEGT. V was pared by 0 bases and J by 5 bases, with 2 bases of the junction left unmatched. This CDR3 is 14 amino acids long.

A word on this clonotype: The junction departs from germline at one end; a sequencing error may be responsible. The CDR3 protein is CASRGTSGRAGTGELSF. The DNA of the CDR3 is TGTGCCAGCAGGGGGACTAGCGGGAGGGCCGGAACCGGGGAGCTGTCTTTT. The chain is built from TRBV9 and TRBJ2-2, with TRBD2 matching 16 bases. The length of the CDR3 is 17 residues. Per germline, CDR1 SGDLS and CDR2 YYNGEE.

The CDR3 loop reads CASSLGTSGTYEQYF. The CDR3 bases are TGTGCCAGCAGCTTGGGGACTAGCGGAACCTACGAGCAGTACTTC. The chain uses TRBV7-9 and TRBJ2-7; TRBD2 matches 11 bases. V gave up 3 bases and J gave up 2 bases; unmatched junction bases: 3. Germline V gene data show CDR1 as SEHNR and CDR2 as FQNEAQ (reference sequence). This CDR3 spans 15 amino acids. Combining the CDR3 with reference TRBV7-9 and TRBJ2-7 gives the whole variable domain DTGVSQNPRHKITKRGQNVTFRCDPISEHNRLYWYRQTLGQGPEFLTYFQNEAQLEKSRLLSDRFSAERPKGSFSTLEIQRTEQGDSAMYLCASSLGTSGTYEQYFGPGTRLTVT.

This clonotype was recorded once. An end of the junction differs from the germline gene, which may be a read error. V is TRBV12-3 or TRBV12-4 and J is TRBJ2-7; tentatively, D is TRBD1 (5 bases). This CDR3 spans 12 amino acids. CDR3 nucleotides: TGTGCCAGCAGTTACAGGATCTACGAGCAGTGCTTC. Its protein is CASSYRIYEQCF.

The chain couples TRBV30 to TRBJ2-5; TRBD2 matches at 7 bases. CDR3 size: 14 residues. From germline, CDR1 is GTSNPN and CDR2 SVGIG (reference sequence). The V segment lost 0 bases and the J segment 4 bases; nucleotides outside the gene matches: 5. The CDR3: CAWSVGGGGETQYF. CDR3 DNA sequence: TGTGCCTGGAGTGTCGGCGGGGGAGGAGAGACCCAGTACTTC.

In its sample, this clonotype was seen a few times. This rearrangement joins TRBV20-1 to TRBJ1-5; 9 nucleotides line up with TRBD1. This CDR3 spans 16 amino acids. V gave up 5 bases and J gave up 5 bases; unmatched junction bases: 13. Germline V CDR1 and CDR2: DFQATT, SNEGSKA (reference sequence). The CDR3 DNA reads TGCAGTGCTGCTTACAGGGGGCGCGAAATGGATCAGCCCCAGCATTTT. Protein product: CSAAYRGREMDQPQHF.

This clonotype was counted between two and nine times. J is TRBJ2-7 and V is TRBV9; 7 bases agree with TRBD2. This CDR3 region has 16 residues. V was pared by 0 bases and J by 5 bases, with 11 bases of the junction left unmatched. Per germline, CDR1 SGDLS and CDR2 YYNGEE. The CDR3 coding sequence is TGTGCCAGCAGCGTAGACCTGGCGGGAGCGTACAACGAGCAGTACTTC. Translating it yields CASSVDLAGAYNEQYF.

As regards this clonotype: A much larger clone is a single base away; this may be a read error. CDR3 nucleotides: TGCGCCAGCAGCCAAGAGGGGGAAAAACCGTTTTTT. Amino acids: CASSQEGEKPFF. This rearrangement joins TRBV4-1 to TRBJ2-2; D is tentatively TRBD1 or TRBD2 (5 bases each). The CDR3 runs 12 residues. V was shortened by 0 bases and J by 16 bases, with 12 bases between the two germline ends. Per germline, CDR1 MGHRA and CDR2 YSYEKL.

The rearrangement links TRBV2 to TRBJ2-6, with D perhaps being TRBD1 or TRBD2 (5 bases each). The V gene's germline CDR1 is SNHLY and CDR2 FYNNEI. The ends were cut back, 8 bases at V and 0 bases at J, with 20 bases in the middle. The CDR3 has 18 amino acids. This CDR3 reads CASDKPGTGSSGANVLTF. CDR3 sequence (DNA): TGTGCCAGCGACAAACCAGGGACGGGTAGCTCTGGGGCCAACGTCCTGACTTTC.

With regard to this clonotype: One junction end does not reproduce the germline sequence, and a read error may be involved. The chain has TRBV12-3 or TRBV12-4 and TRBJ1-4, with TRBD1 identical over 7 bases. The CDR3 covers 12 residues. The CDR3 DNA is TGTGCCAGCAGTTTAAACTGGGACAGAGTCCCTTTT. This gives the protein CASSLNWDRVPF.

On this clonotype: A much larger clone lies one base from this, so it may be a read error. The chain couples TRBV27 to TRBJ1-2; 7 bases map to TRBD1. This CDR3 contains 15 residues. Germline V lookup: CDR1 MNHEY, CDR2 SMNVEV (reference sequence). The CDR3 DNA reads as TGTGCCAGCAGCCCCGGCAGAGGGGGCTCCTATGACTACACCTTC. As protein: CASSPGRGGSYDYTF.

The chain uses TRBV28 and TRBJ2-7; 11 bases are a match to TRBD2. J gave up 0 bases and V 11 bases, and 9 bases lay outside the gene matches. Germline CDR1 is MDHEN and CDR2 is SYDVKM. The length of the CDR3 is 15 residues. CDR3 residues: CAGGRLAGNSYEQYF. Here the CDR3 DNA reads TGTGCCGGCGGAAGACTAGCGGGGAACTCCTACGAGCAGTACTTC. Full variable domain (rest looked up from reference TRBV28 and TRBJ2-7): DVKVTQSSRYLVKRTGEKVFLECVQDMDHENMFWYRQDPGLGLRLIYFSYDVKMKEKGDIPEGYSVSREKKERFSLILESASTNQTSMYLCAGGRLAGNSYEQYFGPGTRLTVT.

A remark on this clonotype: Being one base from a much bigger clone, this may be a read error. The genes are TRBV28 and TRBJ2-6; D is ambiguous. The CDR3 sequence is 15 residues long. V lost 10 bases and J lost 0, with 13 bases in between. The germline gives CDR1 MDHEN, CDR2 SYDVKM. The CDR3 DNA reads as TGTGCCAACAGCATACTTAACTCTGGGGCCAACGTCCTGACTTTC. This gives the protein CANSILNSGANVLTF. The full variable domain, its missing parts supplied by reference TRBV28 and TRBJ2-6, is DVKVTQSSRYLVKRTGEKVFLECVQDMDHENMFWYRQDPGLGLRLIYFSYDVKMKEKGDIPEGYSVSREKKERFSLILESASTNQTSMYLCANSILNSGANVLTFGAGSRLTVL.

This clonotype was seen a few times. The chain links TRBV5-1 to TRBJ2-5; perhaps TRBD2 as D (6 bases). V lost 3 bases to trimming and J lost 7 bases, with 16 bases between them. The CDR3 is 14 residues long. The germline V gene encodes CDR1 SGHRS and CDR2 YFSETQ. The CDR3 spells CASSSGDDGGTQYF. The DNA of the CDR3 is TGCGCCAGCAGCTCCGGGGACGACGGGGGGACCCAGTACTTC.

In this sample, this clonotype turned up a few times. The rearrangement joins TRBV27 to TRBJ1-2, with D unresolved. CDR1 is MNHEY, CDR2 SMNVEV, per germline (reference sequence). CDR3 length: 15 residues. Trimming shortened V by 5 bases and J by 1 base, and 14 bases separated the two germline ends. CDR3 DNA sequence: TGTGCCAGCAGTCCTGCTGGGTTCGGTAACTATGGCTACACCTTC. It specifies CASSPAGFGNYGYTF.

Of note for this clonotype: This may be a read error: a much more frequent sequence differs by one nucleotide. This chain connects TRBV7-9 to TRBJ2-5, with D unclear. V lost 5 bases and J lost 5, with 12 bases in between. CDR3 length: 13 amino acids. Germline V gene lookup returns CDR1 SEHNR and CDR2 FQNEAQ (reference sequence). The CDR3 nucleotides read TGTGCCAGCAGCATAGGGATGAGGGAGACCCAGTACTTC. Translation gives CASSIGMRETQYF.